The 17 T cell receptor beta chains listed next were all sequenced from one sample in a study of blood T cell repertoires in COVID-19. The repertoire was sequenced with immunoSEQ multiplex PCR; TCRdb's copy has only in-frame clones and lacks some. The top ten clones hold approximately 1% of a sample with some 400,000 clones, roughly 77% of them seen once. The sequencing input was peripheral blood. Source of these receptors: a human donor with acute or convalescent COVID-19. The donor label of this sample is uncertain.

The rearrangement joins TRBV6-5 to TRBJ2-3, with TRBD2 identical over 11 bases. The germline V gene encodes CDR1 MNHEY and CDR2 SVGAGI. The junction had 8 bases not matched to a gene; V was cut back by 10 bases and J by 2 bases. The CDR3 is made up of 15 amino acids. CDR3 bases: TGTGCCACCAGACTAGCGGGGTCTGACACAGATACGCAGTATTTT. Protein: CATRLAGSDTDTQYF.

The rearrangement joins TRBV6-5 to TRBJ1-4; D is perhaps TRBD1 (5 bases). V gave up 11 bases and J gave up 2 bases, with 18 bases separating them. Germline loops: CDR1 MNHEY, CDR2 SVGAGI. This CDR3 has 15 residues. The CDR3 sequence: CARGGVVKTNEKLFF. As DNA, the CDR3 is TGTGCCCGCGGGGGGGTCGTCAAGACTAATGAAAAACTGTTTTTT.

The V call is TRBV7-2, the J call TRBJ2-1, with D perhaps matching TRBD1 (5 bases). The CDR3 covers 14 residues. CDR1 SGHTA and CDR2 FQGNSA come from the germline V gene. V was shortened by 3 bases and J by 6 bases, with 12 bases between the two germline ends. CDR3 nucleotides: TGTGCCAGCAGCTTCCTCAGGGTTTCCAATGAGCAGTTCTTC. Residues: CASSFLRVSNEQFF.

Details on this clone: This CDR3 is also generated by other DNA sequences in the sample. The J gene is TRBJ2-1, the V gene TRBV5-1; D possibly corresponds to TRBD2 (5 bases). The CDR3 contains 12 residues. V was trimmed by 2 bases and J by 6 bases, leaving 6 bases between them. Germline-derived CDR1 and CDR2 are SGHRS and YFSETQ. The CDR3 DNA is TGCGCCAGCAGCTTTGGAGGCAATGAGCAGTTCTTC. It encodes CASSFGGNEQFF.

The genes are TRBV30 and TRBJ2-1, with 8 bases fitting TRBD2. CDR3 length: 14 residues. The germline V gene encodes CDR1 GTSNPN and CDR2 SVGIG (reference sequence). The trim removed 4 bases at V and 5 bases at J, leaving 7 bases unmatched. CDR3 coding DNA: TGTGCCTGGACAAGCGGGAGCAGTCACAATGAGCAGTTCTTC. Residues: CAWTSGSSHNEQFF. Looking up the rest from reference TRBV30 and TRBJ2-1 gives the full variable domain: SQTIHQWPATLVQPVGSPLSLECTVEGTSNPNLYWYRQAAGRGLQLLFYSVGIGQISSEVPQNLSASRPQDRQFILSSKKLLLSDSGFYLCAWTSGSSHNEQFFGPGTRLTVL.

The CDR3 coding sequence is TGTGCCAGCAGCTTATCGGACAGTCCCTATGGCTACACCTTC. This sequence encodes CASSLSDSPYGYTF. The chain links TRBV11-2 to TRBJ1-2, with TRBD1 as a possible D gene (6 bases). Trimming stripped 2 bases from V and 4 bases from J, with 11 bases between. Germline CDR1 reads SGHAT; CDR2 reads FQNNGV. The length of the CDR3 is 14 residues.

This rearrangement joins TRBV5-5 to TRBJ1-2; D gene ambiguous. Germline CDR1 reads SGHKS; CDR2 reads YYEKEE (reference sequence). The ends were cut back, 1 base at V and 4 bases at J, with 14 bases in the middle. The CDR3 is 15 amino acids. The DNA for the CDR3 is TGTGCCAGCAGCTTGATCGGAGGAGCCGTCTATGGCTACACCTTC. Translating it yields CASSLIGGAVYGYTF. The full variable domain, rest sourced from reference TRBV5-5 and TRBJ1-2, is DAGVTQSPTHLIKTRGQQVTLRCSPISGHKSVSWYQQVLGQGPQFIFQYYEKEERGRGNFPDRFSARQFPNYSSELNVNALLLGDSALYLCASSLIGGAVYGYTFGSGTRLTVV.

CDR3: CASRGVGTGEKRELFF. The CDR3, as DNA: TGTGCCAGCCGCGGCGTCGGGACAGGGGAAAAGAGGGAGCTGTTTTTT. The chain combines TRBV2 with TRBJ2-2; 10 bases align to TRBD1. This CDR3 contains 16 residues. Germline loops: CDR1 SNHLY, CDR2 FYNNEI. V lost 8 bases, J lost 9 bases, and 15 bases stayed unmatched.

In this sample, this clone turned up once. The chain is built from TRBV2 and TRBJ2-1, with 10 nucleotides matching TRBD2. Per germline, CDR1 SNHLY and CDR2 FYNNEI. V lost 4 bases, J lost 6 bases, and 9 bases stayed unmatched. CDR3 length equals 16 residues. The CDR3 loop is CASSVGSGRAVNEQFF. As DNA, the CDR3 is TGTGCCAGCAGTGTAGGAAGCGGGAGGGCCGTCAATGAGCAGTTCTTC.

J is TRBJ2-1 and V is TRBV4-2; 8 nucleotides match TRBD1. Germline CDR1 reads LGHNA; CDR2 reads YNFKEQ. The CDR3 length is 15 residues. V shed 0 bases and J 7 bases; nucleotides not matched to a gene: 5. Here the CDR3 reads CASSQDWTGINEQFF. In DNA form, the CDR3 reads TGTGCCAGCAGCCAAGATTGGACAGGGATAAATGAGCAGTTCTTC.

The gene calls are TRBV2 and TRBJ2-2; D ambiguous. The CDR3 contains 16 residues. CDR1 is SNHLY and CDR2 is FYNNEI in the germline V gene. With 6 bases removed from V and 2 bases from J, the gap between germline ends came to 16 bases. The CDR3 DNA is TGTGCCAGCAGCGTGCCCGAGACTCTTAACACCGGGGAGCTGTTTTTT. Its translation is CASSVPETLNTGELFF. Full variable domain (remainder filled in from reference TRBV2 and TRBJ2-2): EPEVTQTPSHQVTQMGQEVILRCVPISNHLYFYWYRQILGQKVEFLVSFYNNEISEKSEIFDDQFSVERPDGSNFTLKIRSTKLEDSAMYFCASSVPETLNTGELFFGEGSRLTVL.

The rearrangement links TRBV6-2 or TRBV6-3 to TRBJ2-3, with D tentatively TRBD2 (6 bases). This CDR3 region has 18 residues. V lost 0 bases to trimming and J lost 1 base, with 17 bases between them. Per germline, CDR1 MNHEY and CDR2 SVGEGT. The DNA for the CDR3 is TGTGCCAGCAGTTACTCGAAAGGGACTCCTATAGGCACAGATACGCAGTATTTT. It codes for CASSYSKGTPIGTDTQYF.

The rearrangement uses TRBV10-3 and TRBJ2-7; D perhaps matches TRBD2 (5 bases). Trimming stripped 3 bases from V and 10 bases from J, with 10 bases between. CDR3 length: 11 residues. Germline V gene lookup returns CDR1 ENHRY and CDR2 SYGVKD. CDR3 in amino acids: CAISELTTQYF. CDR3 DNA sequence: TGTGCCATCAGTGAATTGACTACTCAGTACTTC.

The table lists this clone with a count of one. This chain joins TRBV5-4 and TRBJ2-5; D may be TRBD2 (5 bases). Germline CDR1 and CDR2: SGHNT and YYREEE (reference sequence). This CDR3 spans 14 amino acids. The V end lost 0 bases, the J end lost 5 bases, and 11 bases lay between the germline ends. The CDR3 sequence: CASSLVLGGETQYF. DNA of the CDR3: TGTGCCAGCAGCTTGGTTTTAGGCGGGGAGACCCAGTACTTC. Using reference TRBV5-4 and TRBJ2-5 for the parts outside the CDR3, the full variable domain is ETGVTQSPTHLIKTRGQQVTLRCSSQSGHNTVSWYQQALGQGPQFIFQYYREEENGRGNFPPRFSGLQFPNYSSELNVNALELDDSALYLCASSLVLGGETQYFGPGTRLLVL.

This sequence joins TRBV6-5 and TRBJ1-1; D is uncertain. CDR1 is MNHEY and CDR2 is SVGAGI in the germline V gene. Trimming took 10 bases from V and 4 from J, leaving 19 bases between them. The CDR3 is made up of 14 amino acids. The CDR3 protein is CATLSQPSSTEAFF. CDR3 nucleotides: TGTGCCACCCTATCACAGCCGAGTTCCACTGAAGCTTTCTTT.

The CDR3 protein is CASSRDTGYGYTF. CDR3 nucleotides: TGTGCCAGCAGTCGGGACACCGGCTATGGCTACACCTTC. V usage is TRBV6-5 and J usage is TRBJ1-2, with D possibly matching TRBD1 (6 bases). Trimming took off 5 bases at V and 4 bases at J, with 11 bases between the two ends. CDR3 length: 13 residues. Germline loops: CDR1 MNHEY, CDR2 SVGAGI.

The chain carries TRBV5-1 and TRBJ2-7, with D tentatively TRBD2 (6 bases). Looked up from germline, CDR1 is SGHRS and CDR2 is YFSETQ. V was clipped by 0 bases and J by 6 bases, with 13 bases between them. The CDR3 sequence is 14 residues long. The chain's CDR3 is CASSLGLERGEQYF. The CDR3 DNA is TGCGCCAGCAGCTTGGGACTAGAAAGGGGCGAGCAGTACTTC.